Listed below are T cell receptor beta chains from one sample, sequenced in a study of cytomegalovirus exposure and HLA in healthy donors. Assay used: immunoSEQ multiplex PCR; TCRdb lists only in-frame clones, some missing. This repertoire shows about 120,000 clones, roughly a tenth found once; its top ten account for less than 4%. Material for sequencing was PBMCs. The receptors here all came from a man aged 25 to 40 in good health and CMV-seronegative. The CDR3 runs from the conserved cysteine through the conserved F or W. Fields, in order: clone size, V gene, J gene, D gene, CDR3 DNA, CDR3 protein. A D gene is named only where the DNA matches it firmly. The size entry is marked missing in some rows and otherwise reads once, few, many or a size class.

abundance: .
v_gene: TRBV4-1
j_gene: TRBJ2-7
d_gene: .
CDR3nt: TGCGCCAGCAGCCAATTAAGGGGCAGGGGTTCCTACGAGCAGTACTTC
CDR3aa: CASSQLRGRGSYEQYF

abundance: few
v_gene: TRBV7-3
j_gene: TRBJ2-1
d_gene: TRBD1
CDR3nt: TGTGCCAGCAGATCACACGACAGGGGGCGGAATGAGCAGTTCTTC
CDR3aa: CASRSHDRGRNEQFF

abundance: few
v_gene: TRBV4-1
j_gene: TRBJ2-5
d_gene: .
CDR3nt: TGCGCCAGCAGCCCCCAAGGGGTTTCGGAGACCCAGTACTTC
CDR3aa: CASSPQGVSETQYF

abundance: .
v_gene: TRBV15
j_gene: TRBJ2-1
d_gene: TRBD2
CDR3nt: TGTGCCACCAGCAGAGATAGACTAGCGGGAGGGTATGAGCAGTTCTTC
CDR3aa: CATSRDRLAGGYEQFF

abundance: few
v_gene: TRBV5-1
j_gene: TRBJ1-5
d_gene: .
CDR3nt: TGCGCCAGCAGCTTGGCAGGGGATCAGCCCCAGCATTTT
CDR3aa: CASSLAGDQPQHF

abundance: .
v_gene: TRBV19
j_gene: TRBJ1-5
d_gene: .
CDR3nt: TGTGCCAGTAGTATAGTATCTCAGCCCCAGCATTTT
CDR3aa: CASSIVSQPQHF

abundance: .
v_gene: TRBV7-9
j_gene: TRBJ1-3
d_gene: .
CDR3nt: TGTGCCAGCAGCTTAGAATACAGAAGACCTGGAAACACCATATATTTT
CDR3aa: CASSLEYRRPGNTIYF

abundance: .
v_gene: TRBV2
j_gene: TRBJ1-2
d_gene: .
CDR3nt: TGTGCCAGCAGTGAAGCCCGGGGATCGGTGGGCTACACCTTC
CDR3aa: CASSEARGSVGYTF

abundance: .
v_gene: TRBV7-3
j_gene: TRBJ2-3
d_gene: TRBD1
CDR3nt: TGTGCCAGCAGCTTGGACAGGGACGATACGCAGTATTTT
CDR3aa: CASSLDRDDTQYF

abundance: few
v_gene: TRBV13
j_gene: TRBJ1-6
d_gene: .
CDR3nt: TGTGCCAGCAGTGATGGATCCGGGTCCCCAGATTCACCCCTCCACTTT
CDR3aa: CASSDGSGSPDSPLHF

abundance: .
v_gene: TRBV27
j_gene: TRBJ1-1
d_gene: .
CDR3nt: TGTGCCAGCAGTTACTTAAGCGGGAACACTGAAGCTTTCTTT
CDR3aa: CASSYLSGNTEAFF

abundance: .
v_gene: TRBV4-1
j_gene: TRBJ1-1
d_gene: TRBD1
CDR3nt: TGCGCCAGCAGCCACGCTGACAGGGGGCGCGGGGTCTCTGAAGCTTTCTTT
CDR3aa: CASSHADRGRGVSEAFF

abundance: few
v_gene: TRBV4-1
j_gene: TRBJ2-2
d_gene: TRBD2
CDR3nt: TGCGCCAGCAGCCCCCGCGCGAGCGGGGTGAACACCGGGGAGCTGTTTTTT
CDR3aa: CASSPRASGVNTGELFF

abundance: few
v_gene: TRBV7-2
j_gene: TRBJ2-1
d_gene: TRBD2
CDR3nt: TGTGCCAGCAGTCTGACCGGGACTAGCGGGGGCCGCCGCGGTGAGCAGTTCTTC
CDR3aa: CASSLTGTSGGRRGEQFF

abundance: few
v_gene: TRBV29-1
j_gene: TRBJ2-5
d_gene: TRBD1
CDR3nt: TGCAGCGTTGAAAGGGCCAGGGGGACAGAGACCCAGTACTTC
CDR3aa: CSVERARGTETQYF

abundance: .
v_gene: TRBV9
j_gene: TRBJ2-2
d_gene: .
CDR3nt: TGTGCCAGCAGCTTCACACAAGGGGTCGGGGAGCTGTTTTTT
CDR3aa: CASSFTQGVGELFF

abundance: few
v_gene: TRBV18
j_gene: TRBJ1-1
d_gene: .
CDR3nt: TGTGCCAGCTCACCACCGAGGACAGTTTTGAACACTGAAGCTTTCTTT
CDR3aa: CASSPPRTVLNTEAFF

abundance: few
v_gene: TRBV27
j_gene: TRBJ1-2
d_gene: .
CDR3nt: TGTGCCAGCAGTCGCAAAGGACACAGCTATGGCTACACCTTC
CDR3aa: CASSRKGHSYGYTF

abundance: few
v_gene: TRBV5-8
j_gene: TRBJ2-7
d_gene: TRBD1
CDR3nt: TGTGCCAGCAGCATATCGCCAGGGGGCCCCGGGGAGCAGTACTTC
CDR3aa: CASSISPGGPGEQYF

abundance: .
v_gene: TRBV5-1
j_gene: TRBJ2-1
d_gene: .
CDR3nt: TGCGCCAGCAGCTTTCGACTAGTTCCCTCCTACAATGAGCAGTTCTTC
CDR3aa: CASSFRLVPSYNEQFF

abundance: .
v_gene: TRBV7-6
j_gene: TRBJ2-1
d_gene: .
CDR3nt: TGTGCCAGCAGCTTCATGACAGCCGCAGGGAACAATGAGCAGTTCTTC
CDR3aa: CASSFMTAAGNNEQFF

abundance: .
v_gene: TRBV28
j_gene: TRBJ1-5
d_gene: TRBD1
CDR3nt: TGTGCCAGCAGTTTTCGGACAGGGGTACATCAGCCCCAGCATTTT
CDR3aa: CASSFRTGVHQPQHF

abundance: few
v_gene: TRBV5-1
j_gene: TRBJ2-7
d_gene: .
CDR3nt: TGCGCCAGCAGCTACAGGGTTCGCTCCTACGAGCAGTACTTC
CDR3aa: CASSYRVRSYEQYF

abundance: few
v_gene: TRBV2
j_gene: TRBJ2-7
d_gene: .
CDR3nt: TGTGCCAGCAGTGAAGCCCAGGGAACCTACGAGCAGTACTTC
CDR3aa: CASSEAQGTYEQYF

abundance: few
v_gene: TRBV7-9
j_gene: TRBJ1-1
d_gene: .
CDR3nt: TGTGCCAGCACCCTGGAGGGGCTGAACACTGAAGCTTTCTTT
CDR3aa: CASTLEGLNTEAFF

abundance: .
v_gene: TRBV7-9
j_gene: TRBJ2-7
d_gene: TRBD2
CDR3nt: TGTGCCAGCAGCGTCCCCGGGGGGATCGAGCAGTACTTC
CDR3aa: CASSVPGGIEQYF

abundance: .
v_gene: TRBV2
j_gene: TRBJ1-5
d_gene: .
CDR3nt: TGTGCCAGCAGTGAGCAGGTTCTTAGCAATCAGCCCCAGCATTTT
CDR3aa: CASSEQVLSNQPQHF

abundance: few
v_gene: TRBV5-8
j_gene: TRBJ1-2
d_gene: TRBD1
CDR3nt: TGTGCCAGCAGCTCTCGGACAGGGGGCGGCTATGGCTACACCTTC
CDR3aa: CASSSRTGGGYGYTF

abundance: few
v_gene: TRBV7-6
j_gene: TRBJ2-7
d_gene: .
CDR3nt: TGTGCCAGCAGCCAAGGGACTCACCCCTACGAGCAGTACTTC
CDR3aa: CASSQGTHPYEQYF

abundance: few
v_gene: TRBV6-5
j_gene: TRBJ2-2
d_gene: .
CDR3nt: TGTGCCAGCAGTTACTGGCAGGATGGCACCGGGGAGCTGTTTTTT
CDR3aa: CASSYWQDGTGELFF

abundance: few
v_gene: TRBV15
j_gene: TRBJ2-1
d_gene: .
CDR3nt: TGTGCCACCAGCAGAGTCAGTCAGATACCATCCAATGAGCAGTTCTTC
CDR3aa: CATSRVSQIPSNEQFF

abundance: few
v_gene: TRBV14
j_gene: TRBJ1-1
d_gene: .
CDR3nt: TGTGCCAGCAGCCAGCGGAACACTGAAGCTTTCTTT
CDR3aa: CASSQRNTEAFF

abundance: few
v_gene: TRBV18
j_gene: TRBJ1-5
d_gene: .
CDR3nt: TGTGCCAGCTCCGAAGCGGTTGAGACTCGAAATCAGCCCCAGCATTTT
CDR3aa: CASSEAVETRNQPQHF

abundance: few
v_gene: TRBV6-1
j_gene: TRBJ2-7
d_gene: .
CDR3nt: TGTGCCAGCGATAGGGGTGGCGAGCAGTACTTC
CDR3aa: CASDRGGEQYF

abundance: few
v_gene: TRBV7-6
j_gene: TRBJ2-1
d_gene: .
CDR3nt: TGTGCCGTCAGAGGGTTGAATGAGCAGTTCTTC
CDR3aa: CAVRGLNEQFF

abundance: .
v_gene: TRBV30
j_gene: TRBJ1-3
d_gene: .
CDR3nt: TGTGCCTGGAGTGCCCCAAATCCCAACACCATATATTTT
CDR3aa: CAWSAPNPNTIYF

abundance: few
v_gene: TRBV5-1
j_gene: TRBJ2-5
d_gene: TRBD2
CDR3nt: TGCGCCAGCGGAAGGACGGGACTACAAGAGACCCAGTACTTC
CDR3aa: CASGRTGLQETQYF

abundance: .
v_gene: TRBV7-9
j_gene: TRBJ2-5
d_gene: .
CDR3nt: TGTGCCAGCAGCTTAGGGGACTTCGATAGAGGTGCGACCCAGTACTTC
CDR3aa: CASSLGDFDRGATQYF

abundance: .
v_gene: TRBV6-5
j_gene: TRBJ2-7
d_gene: TRBD1
CDR3nt: TGTGCCAGCAGTTACAAGACAGGGATCGACGAGCAGTACTTC
CDR3aa: CASSYKTGIDEQYF

abundance: .
v_gene: TRBV4-3
j_gene: TRBJ2-3
d_gene: .
CDR3nt: TGCGCCAGCAGCCAAGACAAGGGACACCCGGATACGCAGTATTTT
CDR3aa: CASSQDKGHPDTQYF

abundance: .
v_gene: TRBV19
j_gene: TRBJ1-6
d_gene: .
CDR3nt: TGTGCCAGTAGTATCGAGTCCTATAATTCACCCCTCCACTTT
CDR3aa: CASSIESYNSPLHF

abundance: few
v_gene: TRBV10-2
j_gene: TRBJ2-7
d_gene: .
CDR3nt: TGCGCCACCAGAGAAGGGGCCGACCTCTACGAGCAGTACTTC
CDR3aa: CATREGADLYEQYF

abundance: few
v_gene: TRBV19
j_gene: TRBJ1-1
d_gene: .
CDR3nt: TGTGCCAGTATTTTTGGGCTTGAAGCTTTCTTT
CDR3aa: CASIFGLEAFF

abundance: few
v_gene: TRBV5-5
j_gene: TRBJ1-3
d_gene: TRBD1
CDR3nt: TGTGCCAGCAGCCCTACCTCCCTGGACAGGTGGAGGACCATATATTTT
CDR3aa: CASSPTSLDRWRTIYF